This record covers a single T cell receptor beta chain. The table lists this clonotype with many counts. Its binding antigen is unknown. No per-base quality is available; no much larger clone lies one base away. This entry comes from a study of T cells in Graves' hyperthyroidism and ophthalmopathy (dated by TCRdb to about 2019). Concerning the study at large: Peripheral blood was collected at initial diagnosis, before any treatment. To identify distinguishing TCR V-J signatures, a discovery cohort of around 100 patients was used, comprising some 43 with Graves' ophthalmopathy and around 57 with stable Graves' hyperthyroidism. Whether ophthalmopathy could be predicted prospectively was tested in an independent validation cohort made up of about 20 hyperthyroidism patients plus 17 patients who later progressed to ophthalmopathy. For training and testing, the 110 or so patients in the discovery cohort were randomly divided in a 7:3 ratio. The study also compared thyroid tissue and blood T-cell repertoires from over 5 Graves' hyperthyroidism patients. Once sampling was done, hyperthyroidism patients were given methimazole at a starting dose of 30 mg daily, whereas ophthalmopathy patients were given high-dose intravenous methylprednisolone. The paper reports TCR Vbeta CDR3 sequencing of some 140 peripheral blood samples: approximately 41 ophthalmopathy, about 75 hyperthyroidism and approximately 17 progressor patients.

A patient counted as having stable Graves' hyperthyroidism if no progression to ophthalmopathy occurred over 18 months of follow-up. The hyperthyroidism patients were between 18 and 65 years old and newly diagnosed, with a disease duration of less than 2 months. Any patient with an uncontrolled infection, another autoimmune disease, pregnancy or lactation was excluded. Diagnoses were based on clinical symptoms, serum thyroxine and TRAb, thyroid ultrasound and orbital computed tomography. Ficoll-Paque density gradient centrifugation was used to isolate PBMCs from about 9 ml of fresh peripheral blood. Trizol reagent was used to extract total RNA, and RNA quality was then checked on an Agilent 2100 Bioanalyzer. Overall study outcomes, separate from this receptor: In validation, the model predicted progression to ophthalmopathy a median of about 6.8 months before onset, with approximately 71% sensitivity and roughly 79% specificity. Ophthalmopathy was separated from stable hyperthyroidism by a 13 V-J signature model, with 85% to 90% sensitivity and approximately 81% specificity obtained in cross-validation and 80%/75% obtained in testing. No statistical method was used to fix the sample size in advance, and group allocation was not hidden from the investigators. Most expanded thyroid clonotypes (frequency above 0.001) were also detected in blood, suggesting blood repertoires may reflect thyroid immune responses.

As encoded in the germline V gene, CDR1 is KGHSH while CDR2 is LQKENI. V drops 0 bases and J drops 3 bases, leaving 11 bases in between. The CDR3 starts with the cysteine, ends with the phenylalanine, and has 15 residues. This entry keeps only the CDR3 DNA: 45 bases, framed from base 1. The TCR beta CDR3 regions were amplified from the RNA transcripts. For the first round of RT-PCR on the TCR CDR3, the HTBI primer set was used together with the Qiagen OneStep RT-PCR kit. Libraries were constructed in a second round of multiplex PCR, after which size selection and purification were carried out. Libraries were sequenced paired-end with 100 bp reads on an Illumina HiSeq2000. Turning to the authors' computational methods: SOAPnuke was used to process the raw data, with reads discarded if the reads contained adapters or uncalled bases, had a mean Phred below 15, or lacked an exact constant-primer or identifier match. High-quality paired reads were merged with COPE v1.2.5, and unique nucleotide sequences were defined as clonotypes. MiTCR v1.1 was used to align clonotypes to the IMGT TRBV, TRBD and TRBJ reference segments. The analysis included only V-J combinations with a frequency above 0.0001, which together covered 99% to 99.2% of the repertoires. The TCS score was defined as the ratio of F50 (clonal expansion) to E x V (chaos), calculated using BLOSUM62-based TCRdist between CDR3 peptides within each V-J. Welch's t-statistics and random forest reduced around 520 V-J features to roughly 13, which were used in a naive Bayes classifier (R e1071). The raw public reads went through TCRdb reprocessing: fastp at Q25, MiXCR clone calling, in-frame beta chains kept. For every CDR3 protein sequence, its rows merge into one entry that carries the most common genes and DNA. TCRdb, not the original authors, processed these V and J calls. In all, the sample holds roughly 300,000 distinct CDR3 sequences, and about 21% of those were seen once. Together, the top ten hold around 45% of the sample.

The rearrangement joined TRBV18 to TRBJ1-2; the D gene is perhaps TRBD1, from 6 matching bases. This TCR derives from a woman in her forties or fifties with Graves' hyperthyroidism. The sequencing input was blood. The DNA sequence is TGTGCCAGCTCACCACCGGGGGGCTCCTACTATGGCTACACCTTC. It is translated as CASSPPGGSYYGYTF.